Below are 24 T cell receptor beta chains sequenced from a single sample in a study of T cells in Graves' hyperthyroidism and ophthalmopathy. Amplification yielded TCR beta CDR3 regions, with RNA transcripts as the source. First-round RT-PCR with HTBI primers amplified the TCR CDR3 region. One entry per CDR3 protein results from TCRdb running MiXCR on the multiplex PCR reads. The sample holds a few hundred thousand distinct CDR3 sequences, 12% to 15% seen once. Sequenced input: blood. The receptors come from a middle-aged woman with Graves' hyperthyroidism.

This clonotype was recorded at least ten times. The chain uses TRBV11-2 and TRBJ2-3, with D maybe TRBD1 (6 bases). The CDR3 runs to 15 residues. Germline CDR1 SGHAT, CDR2 FQNNGV. Deletions cut 1 base from V and 4 bases from J, with 12 bases between. Here the CDR3 reads CASSLGLQGSDTQYF. CDR3 in DNA: TGTGCCAGCAGCTTAGGCCTACAGGGTTCAGATACGCAGTATTTT.

Concerning this clonotype: An end of the junction does not agree with germline; a read error may underlie this. J is TRBJ2-3 and V is TRBV7-9; TRBD2 aligns across 16 bases. Germline V gene lookup returns CDR1 SEHNR and CDR2 FQNEAQ (reference sequence). CDR3 size: 16 residues. CDR3 loop: CASSLGLAGGTDAQYF. The CDR3 DNA reads as TGTGCCAGCAGCTTGGGACTAGCGGGAGGGACAGATGCGCAGTATTTT.

This clonotype was recorded at least ten times. The gene calls are TRBV29-1 and TRBJ2-5, with a tentative D call TRBD2 (6 bases). The CDR3 is made up of 12 amino acids. Germline V gives CDR1 SQVTM, CDR2 ANQGSEA. Trimming cost V 3 bases and J 5 bases, with 10 bases left between them. Here the CDR3 DNA reads TGCAGCGTTGACGGGAGTGGGGAGACCCAGTACTTC. Translated: CSVDGSGETQYF.

This clonotype has a count of ten or more. V gene TRBV28 combines with J gene TRBJ2-1; TRBD2 is a possible D gene (6 bases). CDR3 length equals 13 residues. The germline CDR1 and CDR2 sequences are MDHEN and SYDVKM. V lost 2 bases and J lost 5, with 7 bases in between. CDR3 sequence reads: CASSLTSHNEQFF. CDR3 nucleotide sequence: TGTGCCAGCAGTTTAACTAGCCACAATGAGCAGTTCTTC.

This clonotype was counted ten times or more. This chain connects TRBV6-2 or TRBV6-3 to TRBJ1-1; no reliable D call. With 7 bases removed from V and 5 bases from J, the gap between germline ends came to 20 bases. CDR3 length: 15 residues. The germline V gene encodes CDR1 MNHEY and CDR2 SVGEGT. The CDR3: CASIWHRGRDTEAFF. In DNA, the CDR3 is TGTGCCAGCATTTGGCACAGAGGGCGCGATACTGAAGCTTTCTTT.

This clonotype was detected ten times or more. The chain carries TRBV29-1 and TRBJ1-5, with TRBD1 matching over 10 bases. The CDR3 is made up of 13 amino acids. Germline V CDR1 and CDR2: SQVTM, ANQGSEA. The ends lost 6 bases at V and 5 bases at J; junction bases unmatched: 4. The CDR3 loop reads CSVGTGAHQPQHF. The CDR3 region has the DNA TGCAGCGTCGGGACAGGGGCACATCAGCCCCAGCATTTT.

In this sample, this clonotype turned up a few times. For the CDR3, the DNA is TGTGCCAGCAGCTTATCCGGGACTAGCGGGAGGGTCTACGAGCAGTACTTC. Translated, it gives CASSLSGTSGRVYEQYF. J is TRBJ2-7 and V is TRBV7-2, with TRBD2 identical over 16 bases. The V and J ends lost 2 bases and 3 bases, in that order; junction bases with no gene match: 4. Germline V lookup: CDR1 SGHTA, CDR2 FQGNSA. The CDR3 totals 17 residues.

This chain connects TRBV29-1 to TRBJ1-2, with D possibly being TRBD1 (6 bases). V dropped 2 bases and J dropped 8 bases, with 9 bases sitting between them. The CDR3 sequence is 11 residues long. Germline-derived CDR1 and CDR2 are SQVTM and ANQGSEA. CDR3 amino acids: CSVEWGAGYTF. CDR3 coding DNA: TGCAGCGTTGAATGGGGGGCCGGCTACACCTTC.

This clonotype was picked up many times. V usage is TRBV28 and J usage is TRBJ1-2; D is uncertain. V lost 3 bases and J 0 bases, leaving 5 bases between the germline ends. The germline V gene has CDR1 MDHEN and CDR2 SYDVKM. The CDR3 is 13 amino acids. The CDR3 loop is CASSLSANYGYTF. The CDR3 bases are TGTGCCAGCAGTTTGAGTGCTAACTATGGCTACACCTTC.

The V call is TRBV19, the J call TRBJ1-1; D might be TRBD1 (6 bases). CDR3 length: 15 amino acids. The V and J ends lost 3 bases and 1 base respectively, with 12 bases between them. The germline V gene has CDR1 LNHDA and CDR2 SQIVND (reference sequence). As DNA, the CDR3 is TGTGCCAGTAGTATTGGACAGAACGCGAACACTGAAGCTTTCTTT. It translates to CASSIGQNANTEAFF. Full variable domain (rest looked up from reference TRBV19 and TRBJ1-1): DGGITQSPKYLFRKEGQNVTLSCEQNLNHDAMYWYRQDPGQGLRLIYYSQIVNDFQKGDIAEGYSVSREKKESFPLTVTSAQKNPTAFYLCASSIGQNANTEAFFGQGTRLTVV.

Comment on this clonotype: This may come from a read error, since a much larger clone is one base off. The chain links TRBV20-1 to TRBJ2-5; no clear D gene. CDR3 length equals 11 residues. V gave up 3 bases and J gave up 9 bases, with 11 bases separating them. Per germline, CDR1 DFQATT and CDR2 SNEGSKA (reference sequence). For the CDR3, the DNA is TGCAGTGCTAGGAGAAGTGAGGCCCAGTACTTC. Translating gives CSARRSEAQYF.

This clonotype was found many times. The J gene is TRBJ1-1, the V gene TRBV2, with unresolved D. The germline gives CDR1 SNHLY, CDR2 FYNNEI. V was shortened by 8 bases and J by 6 bases, with 16 bases between the two germline ends. The CDR3 consists of 13 residues. The CDR3 protein is CASSVGEIPEAFF. DNA for the CDR3: TGTGCCAGCTCGGTCGGGGAGATCCCTGAAGCTTTCTTT.

In this sample, this clonotype turned up a few times. The chain has TRBV5-6 and TRBJ2-7; D tentatively fits TRBD1 or TRBD2 (5 bases each). The CDR3 contains 16 residues. V dropped 0 bases and J dropped 6 bases, with 19 bases sitting between them. The V gene's germline CDR1 is SGHDT and CDR2 YYEEEE. CDR3 DNA: TGTGCCAGCAGCTTGGCTTTGGGGCTCGGTGGGAGCGAGCAGTACTTC. This sequence encodes CASSLALGLGGSEQYF.

The chain's CDR3 is CASSSEGFYGYTF. The CDR3 DNA is TGTGCCAGCAGTTCGGAGGGATTCTATGGCTACACCTTC. The chain has TRBV28 and TRBJ1-2; D unclear. The CDR3 contains 13 residues. Trimming cost V 4 bases and J 4 bases, with 10 bases left between them. Germline V lookup: CDR1 MDHEN, CDR2 SYDVKM.

This clonotype was recorded at least ten times. The V and J genes are TRBV9 and TRBJ2-7, with 8 bases identical to TRBD2. The germline gives CDR1 SGDLS, CDR2 YYNGEE. With 0 bases clipped from V and 3 bases from J, the junction kept 5 bases outside the gene matches. The CDR3 is 15 amino acids. CDR3 sequence reads: CASSVDSGAIYEQYF. DNA of the CDR3: TGTGCCAGCAGCGTAGATAGCGGGGCTATCTACGAGCAGTACTTC.

At least ten counts were recorded for this clonotype. CDR3 amino acids: CASSLLGVQETQYF. Here the CDR3 DNA reads TGTGCCAGCAGCTTACTGGGCGTTCAAGAGACCCAGTACTTC. The chain carries TRBV7-9 and TRBJ2-5; D gene uncertain. The V and J ends lost 2 bases and 2 bases respectively, with 9 bases between them. This CDR3 comprises 14 residues. The V gene's germline CDR1 is SEHNR and CDR2 FQNEAQ (reference sequence).

This clonotype was found many times. CDR3 DNA: TGTGCCAGCAGCTTAGAAGCGGGAGACTACGAGCAGTACTTC. This encodes CASSLEAGDYEQYF. The V gene is TRBV7-9, the J gene TRBJ2-7, with TRBD2 identical over 8 bases. V trimming: 1 base; J trimming: 3 bases; junction bases outside the gene matches: 2. This CDR3 is built from 14 residues. Germline V gives CDR1 SEHNR, CDR2 FQNEAQ (reference sequence).

This clonotype has a handful of counts. In DNA form, the CDR3 reads TGTGCCAGCAGTTTTGACAAACCCCCCACAGATACGCAGTATTTT. Amino acids: CASSFDKPPTDTQYF. This rearrangement joins TRBV27 to TRBJ2-3; D gene unclear. V was shortened by 3 bases and J by 2 bases, with 12 bases between the two germline ends. The CDR3 is made up of 15 amino acids. CDR1 MNHEY and CDR2 SMNVEV come from the germline V gene (reference sequence).

This clonotype was detected a few times. V and J are TRBV24-1 and TRBJ1-5, with D possibly matching TRBD1 (6 bases). V was trimmed by 5 bases and J by 1 base, leaving 17 bases between them. The germline CDR1 and CDR2 sequences are KGHDR and SFDVKD. The CDR3 contains 17 residues. CDR3 nucleotides: TGTGCCACCAGTGGTCCTGGGGGGCCGGTGAGCAATCAGCCCCAGCATTTT. Translating it yields CATSGPGGPVSNQPQHF.

This clonotype was recorded at least ten times. The rearrangement uses TRBV6-1 and TRBJ1-1; tentatively, D is TRBD1 (5 bases). CDR1 is MNHNS and CDR2 is SASEGT in the germline V gene. With 6 bases removed from V and 1 base from J, the gap between germline ends came to 12 bases. This CDR3 comprises 14 residues. The CDR3: CASRAGGANTEAFF. The CDR3 nucleotides read TGTGCCAGCAGGGCTGGGGGAGCGAACACTGAAGCTTTCTTT.

This clonotype was counted a single time. The chain employs TRBV9 and TRBJ2-5; 7 bases agree with TRBD1. The CDR3 totals 14 residues. Losses at the gene ends were 0 bases for V and 5 bases for J; bases not matched to a gene: 4. The germline V gene has CDR1 SGDLS and CDR2 YYNGEE. In nucleotides, the CDR3 is TGTGCCAGCAGCGTAGCAGGGGGAGAGGAGACCCAGTACTTC. This sequence encodes CASSVAGGEETQYF.

A word on this clonotype: A read error may produce the germline difference seen at one junction end. The rearrangement links TRBV5-1 to TRBJ2-7; D perhaps matches TRBD1 (8 bases). CDR3 length: 15 residues. Germline V gene data show CDR1 as SGHRS and CDR2 as YFSETQ. The CDR3 nucleotides are TGCGCCAGCAGCTGGGAGGGACAGGAAGCCTACGAGCGGTACTTC. This sequence encodes CASSWEGQEAYERYF.

The table lists this clonotype with many counts. The gene calls are TRBV7-9 and TRBJ2-1; D remains ambiguous. Germline CDR1 SEHNR, CDR2 FQNEAQ (reference sequence). The CDR3 consists of 12 residues. Trimming removed 4 bases at V and 6 bases at J, with 7 bases between. This CDR3 is CASSYQLNEQFF. In DNA, the CDR3 is TGTGCCAGCAGCTACCAACTCAATGAGCAGTTCTTC.

This clonotype was observed many times. The gene calls are TRBV5-5 and TRBJ1-4; D call uncertain. CDR3 length: 15 amino acids. Germline V CDR1 and CDR2: SGHKS, YYEKEE (reference sequence). V was shortened by 3 bases and J by 4 bases, with 13 bases between the two germline ends. Here the CDR3 reads CASSSLDGLNEKLFF. The CDR3 nucleotides read TGTGCCAGCAGCTCATTGGACGGCCTTAATGAAAAACTGTTTTTT.